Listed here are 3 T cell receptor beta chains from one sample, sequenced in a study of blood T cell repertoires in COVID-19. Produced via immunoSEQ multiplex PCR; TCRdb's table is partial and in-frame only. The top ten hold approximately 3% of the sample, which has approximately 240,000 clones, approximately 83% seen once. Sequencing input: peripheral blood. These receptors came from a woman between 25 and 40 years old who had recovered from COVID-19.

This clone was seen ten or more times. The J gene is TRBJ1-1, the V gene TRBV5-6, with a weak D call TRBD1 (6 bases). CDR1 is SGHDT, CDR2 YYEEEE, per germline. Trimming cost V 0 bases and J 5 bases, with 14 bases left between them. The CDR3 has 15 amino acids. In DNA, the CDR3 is TGTGCCAGCAGCTTGGTCGGCAGGGGTAAAACTGAAGCTTTCTTT. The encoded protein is CASSLVGRGKTEAFF.

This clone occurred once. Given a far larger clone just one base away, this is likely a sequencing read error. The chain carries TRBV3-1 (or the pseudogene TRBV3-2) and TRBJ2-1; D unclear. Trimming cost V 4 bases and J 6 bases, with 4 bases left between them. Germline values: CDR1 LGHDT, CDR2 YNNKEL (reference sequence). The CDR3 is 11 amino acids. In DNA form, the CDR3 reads TGTGCCAGCAGCCTTAGCAATGAGCAGTTCTTC. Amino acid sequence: CASSLSNEQFF.

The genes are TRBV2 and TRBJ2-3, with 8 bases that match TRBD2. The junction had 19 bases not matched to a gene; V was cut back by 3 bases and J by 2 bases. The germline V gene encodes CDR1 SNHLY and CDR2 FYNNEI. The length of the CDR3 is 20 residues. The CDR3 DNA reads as TGTGCCAGCAGTGATCTGCTTACGGGAGGGTGGGGAGGACACACAGATACGCAGTATTTT. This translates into CASSDLLTGGWGGHTDTQYF.